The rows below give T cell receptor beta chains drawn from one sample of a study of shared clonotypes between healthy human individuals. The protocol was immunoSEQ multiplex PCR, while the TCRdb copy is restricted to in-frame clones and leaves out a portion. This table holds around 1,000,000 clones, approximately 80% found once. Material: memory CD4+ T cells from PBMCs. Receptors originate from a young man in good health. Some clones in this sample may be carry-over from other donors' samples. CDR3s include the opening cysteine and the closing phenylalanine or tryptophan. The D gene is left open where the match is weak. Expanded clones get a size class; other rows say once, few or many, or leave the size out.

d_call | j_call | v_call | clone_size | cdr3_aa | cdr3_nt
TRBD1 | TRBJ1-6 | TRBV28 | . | CASRPPGEGALSPLHF | TGTGCCAGCAGACCCCCCGGGGAGGGGGCTTTGTCACCCCTCCACTTT
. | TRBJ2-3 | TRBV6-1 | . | CASSVMTDTQYF | TGTGCCAGCAGTGTGATGACAGATACGCAGTATTTT
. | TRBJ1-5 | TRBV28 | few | CASSLTNQPQHF | TGTGCCAGCAGTCTGACCAATCAGCCCCAGCATTTT
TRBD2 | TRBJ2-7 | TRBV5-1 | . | CASRHYRTSGEPYEQYF | TGCGCCAGCAGGCATTACCGGACTAGCGGGGAACCCTACGAGCAGTACTTC
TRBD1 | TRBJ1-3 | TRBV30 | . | CAWSTGGSSGNTIYF | TGTGCCTGGAGTACAGGGGGCTCCTCTGGAAACACCATATATTTT
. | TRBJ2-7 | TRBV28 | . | CASSFWGARSYEQYF | TGTGCCAGCAGTTTCTGGGGGGCCCGCTCCTACGAGCAGTACTTC
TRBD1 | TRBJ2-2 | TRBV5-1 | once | CASSLRTGDTGELFF | TGCGCCAGCAGCTTGAGGACAGGGGACACCGGGGAGCTGTTTTTT
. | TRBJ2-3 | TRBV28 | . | CASTLGGTSTDTQYF | TGTGCCAGCACTTTGGGGGGCACCTCTACAGATACGCAGTATTTT
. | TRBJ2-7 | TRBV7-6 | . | CASAPGAGGAYEQYF | TGTGCCAGCGCTCCGGGGGCAGGAGGGGCCTACGAGCAGTACTTC
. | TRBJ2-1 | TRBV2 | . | CASSEGRPRSGEQFF | TGTGCCAGCAGTGAGGGACGGCCGAGGTCGGGTGAGCAGTTCTTC
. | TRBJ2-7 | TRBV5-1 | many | CASSLGRLAQGEQYF | TGCGCCAGCAGCCTAGGTAGACTGGCCCAGGGGGAGCAGTACTTC
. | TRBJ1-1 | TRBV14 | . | CASSQDSNTEAFF | TGTGCCAGCAGCCAAGATTCGAACACTGAAGCTTTCTTT
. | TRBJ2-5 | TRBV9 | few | CASSVDGGTATETQYF | TGTGCCAGCAGCGTAGATGGGGGGACAGCAACTGAGACCCAGTACTTC
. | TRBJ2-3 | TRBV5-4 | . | CASSRGSGGSTDMQYF | TGTGCTAGCAGCCGTGGCTCCGGGGGTAGCACAGATATGCAGTATTTT
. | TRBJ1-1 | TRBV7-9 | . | CASSLMTGNTEAFF | TGTGCCAGCAGCTTGATGACGGGGAACACTGAAGCTTTCTTT
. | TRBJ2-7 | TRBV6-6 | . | CASRGLAYEQYF | TGTGCCAGCAGAGGCTTAGCTTACGAGCAGTACTTC
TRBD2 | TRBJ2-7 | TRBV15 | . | CATRGDYGPGEQYF | TGTGCCACCAGGGGGGACTATGGCCCGGGCGAGCAGTACTTC
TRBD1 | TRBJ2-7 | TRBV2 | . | CASSRQGAQEQYF | TGTGCCAGCAGCCGACAGGGGGCTCAGGAGCAGTACTTC
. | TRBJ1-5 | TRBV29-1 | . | CSVEGGGVNQPQHF | TGCAGCGTTGAGGGGGGCGGGGTAAATCAGCCCCAGCATTTT
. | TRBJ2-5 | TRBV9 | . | CASSVDSTGQETQYF | TGTGCCAGCAGCGTAGACAGCACAGGTCAAGAGACCCAGTACTTC
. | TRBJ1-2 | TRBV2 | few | CASNPGVSGYTF | TGTGCCAGCAATCCAGGGGTAAGCGGCTACACCTTC
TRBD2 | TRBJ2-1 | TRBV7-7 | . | CASSLGTSNSEQFF | TGTGCCAGCAGCTTGGGGACTAGCAATTCTGAGCAGTTCTTC
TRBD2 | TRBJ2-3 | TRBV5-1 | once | CASSLAPAGSTDTQYF | TGCGCCAGCAGCTTGGCCCCAGCGGGGAGCACAGATACGCAGTATTTT
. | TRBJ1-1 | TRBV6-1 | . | CASTEAGYTEAFF | TGTGCCAGCACCGAAGCAGGGTACACTGAAGCTTTCTTT
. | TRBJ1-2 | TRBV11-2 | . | CASSLGGFYGYTF | TGTGCCAGCAGCTTAGGGGGGTTCTATGGCTACACCTTC
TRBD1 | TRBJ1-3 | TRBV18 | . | CASRDRGAGNTIYF | TGTGCCAGCCGGGACAGGGGAGCGGGAAACACCATATATTTT
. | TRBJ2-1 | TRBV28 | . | CASSLKNEQFF | TGTGCCAGCAGTCTGAAAAATGAGCAGTTCTTC
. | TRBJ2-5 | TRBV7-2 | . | CASSLHGAGETQYF | TGTGCCAGCAGCTTACACGGGGCTGGAGAGACCCAGTACTTC
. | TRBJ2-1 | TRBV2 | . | CASSEVGLGRAQFF | TGTGCCAGCAGTGAAGTAGGGTTAGGCAGGGCCCAGTTCTTC
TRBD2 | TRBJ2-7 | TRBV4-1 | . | CASSQPRGLAGVNEQYF | TGCGCCAGCAGCCAACCCCGAGGACTAGCGGGAGTCAACGAGCAGTACTTC
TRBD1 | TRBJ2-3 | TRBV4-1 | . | CASSKGGPPDTQYF | TGCGCCAGCAGCAAAGGGGGCCCCCCAGATACGCAGTATTTT
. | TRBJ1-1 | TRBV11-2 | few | CASSPRGGLPNTEAFF | TGTGCCAGCAGCCCTAGAGGAGGCTTGCCGAACACTGAAGCTTTCTTT
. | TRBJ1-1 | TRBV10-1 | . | CASSLTAEAFF | TGCGCCAGCAGTTTAACAGCAGAAGCTTTCTTT
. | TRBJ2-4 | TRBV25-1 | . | CASSEIGTGGNIQYF | TGTGCCAGCAGTGAAATAGGAACAGGTGGAAACATTCAGTACTTC
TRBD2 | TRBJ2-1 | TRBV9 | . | CASSVSSTSGKSSYNEQFF | TGTGCCAGCAGCGTCTCATCAACTAGCGGGAAGAGCTCCTACAATGAGCAGTTCTTC
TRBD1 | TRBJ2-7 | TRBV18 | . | CASSPGQGAYEQYF | TGTGCCAGCTCACCGGGACAGGGTGCCTACGAGCAGTACTTC
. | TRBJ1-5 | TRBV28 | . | CASTKGRFNQPQHF | TGTGCCAGCACCAAAGGACGGTTCAATCAGCCCCAGCATTTT
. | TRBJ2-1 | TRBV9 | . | CASSVAGGASYNEQFF | TGTGCCAGCAGCGTAGCTGGCGGGGCCTCCTACAATGAGCAGTTCTTC
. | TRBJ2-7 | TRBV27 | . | CASSPPGPHTYEQYF | TGTGCCAGCAGTCCCCCGGGCCCTCACACCTACGAGCAGTACTTC
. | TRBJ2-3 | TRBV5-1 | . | CASSSGEKADTQYF | TGCGCCAGCAGCTCTGGGGAAAAGGCAGATACGCAGTATTTT
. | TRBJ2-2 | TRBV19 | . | CASSIGAGGELFF | TGTGCCAGTAGTATAGGCGCGGGCGGGGAGCTGTTTTTT
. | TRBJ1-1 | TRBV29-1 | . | CSVEVAMNTEAFF | TGCAGCGTTGAGGTGGCAATGAACACTGAAGCTTTCTTT
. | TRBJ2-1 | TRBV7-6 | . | CASSAMTGGFGQFF | TGTGCCAGCAGCGCCATGACAGGCGGCTTTGGGCAGTTCTTC
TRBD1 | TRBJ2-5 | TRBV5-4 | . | CASSQRQGIEYQETQYF | TGTGCCAGCAGCCAAAGACAGGGGATAGAGTACCAAGAGACCCAGTACTTC
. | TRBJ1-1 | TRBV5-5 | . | CASRSGSNTEAFF | TGTGCCAGCAGGTCCGGGAGCAACACTGAAGCTTTCTTT
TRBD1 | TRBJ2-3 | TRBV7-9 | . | CASSSVRQGRGDTQYF | TGTGCCAGCAGCTCCGTGCGACAGGGCCGGGGAGATACGCAGTATTTT
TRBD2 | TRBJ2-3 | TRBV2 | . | CASRGTSSGGTDTQYF | TGTGCCAGCAGGGGAACCTCTAGCGGAGGCACAGATACGCAGTATTTT
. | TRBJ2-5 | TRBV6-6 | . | CASSHSETQYF | TGTGCCAGCAGCCACTCAGAGACCCAGTACTTC
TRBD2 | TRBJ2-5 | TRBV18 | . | CASSRLPGLARQETQYF | TGTGCCAGCTCACGACTACCGGGACTAGCGAGACAAGAGACCCAGTACTTC
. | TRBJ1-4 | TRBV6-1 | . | CASSDRGRAGDEKLFF | TGTGCCAGCAGTGATAGGGGTAGGGCGGGGGACGAAAAACTGTTTTTT
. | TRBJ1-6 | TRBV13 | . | CASSSYGQLLHF | TGTGCCAGCAGTTCCTACGGACAGCTCCTCCACTTT
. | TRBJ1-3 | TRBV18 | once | CASSLTPLRDTIYF | TGTGCCAGCTCACTAACACCTTTAAGGGACACCATATATTTT